This T cell receptor (beta chain) was observed in a study of cytomegalovirus exposure and HLA in healthy donors. Study results and limitations: When analyzed later, the rates of TCR association showed variation by HLA locus, with DRB1 the most and HLA-C the fewest. The study labeled 164 TCR beta chains cytomegalovirus-associated.

13 Jbeta primers and 60 Vbeta primers were used for the PCR. As handled by the study authors: Unique TCR beta chains numbered 60 million to 100 million in a later analysis, with approximately 10 million shared. The assay was immunoSEQ multiplex PCR, and TCRdb's table has in-frame clones only and misses some. Clone size and the V and J calls come from that table; the DNA yielded D and trimming. This repertoire comprises about 200,000 clones; its ten largest clones make up about 0.74%. This CDR3 comprises 13 residues. Germline V gene lookup returns CDR1 SGDLS and CDR2 YYNGEE. Deletions cut 3 bases from V and 8 bases from J, with 14 bases between. A word on this clone: The target antigen is unknown.

The V call is TRBV9, the J call TRBJ1-1; D gene ambiguous. The source of this sequence is a boy between 5 and 17 years old in good health and CMV-seronegative. Sequencing was done on a sample of PBMCs. CDR3 coding DNA: TGTGCCAGCAGCGCTGTGTCGAGGGCGGAAGCTTTCTTT. Amino acid sequence: CASSAVSRAEAFF. Together with reference TRBV9 and TRBJ1-1, the CDR3 gives the full variable domain: DSGVTQTPKHLITATGQRVTLRCSPRSGDLSVYWYQQSLDQGLQFLIQYYNGEERAKGNILERFSAQQFPDLHSELNLSSLELGDSALYFCASSAVSRAEAFFGQGTRLTVV.